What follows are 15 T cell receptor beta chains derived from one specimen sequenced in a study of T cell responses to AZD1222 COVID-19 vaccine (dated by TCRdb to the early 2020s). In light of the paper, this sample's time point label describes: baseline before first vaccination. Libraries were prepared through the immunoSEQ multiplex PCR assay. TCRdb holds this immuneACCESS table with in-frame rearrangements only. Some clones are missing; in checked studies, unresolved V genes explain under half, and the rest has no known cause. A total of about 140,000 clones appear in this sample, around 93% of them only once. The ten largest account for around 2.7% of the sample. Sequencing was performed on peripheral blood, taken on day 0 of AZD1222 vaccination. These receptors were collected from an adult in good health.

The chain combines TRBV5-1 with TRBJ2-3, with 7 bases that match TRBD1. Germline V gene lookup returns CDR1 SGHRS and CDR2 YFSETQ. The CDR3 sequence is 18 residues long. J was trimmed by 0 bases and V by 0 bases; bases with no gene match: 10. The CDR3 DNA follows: TGCGCCAGCAGCTTGGGGGACAGTCATAGCACTAGCACAGATACGCAGTATTTT. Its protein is CASSLGDSHSTSTDTQYF.

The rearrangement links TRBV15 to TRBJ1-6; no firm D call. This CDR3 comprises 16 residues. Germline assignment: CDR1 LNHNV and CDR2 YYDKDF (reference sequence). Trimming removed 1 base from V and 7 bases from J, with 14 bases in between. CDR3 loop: CATSRGSRVENSPLHF. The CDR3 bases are TGTGCCACCAGCAGAGGTAGTAGAGTGGAGAATTCACCCCTCCACTTT.

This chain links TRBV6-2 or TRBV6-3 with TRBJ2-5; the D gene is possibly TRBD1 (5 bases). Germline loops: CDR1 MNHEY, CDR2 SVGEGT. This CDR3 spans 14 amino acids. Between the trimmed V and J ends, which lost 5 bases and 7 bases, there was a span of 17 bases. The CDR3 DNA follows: TGTGCCAGCAGTCACCAGGACACTTTCAGGACCCAGTACTTC. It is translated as CASSHQDTFRTQYF.

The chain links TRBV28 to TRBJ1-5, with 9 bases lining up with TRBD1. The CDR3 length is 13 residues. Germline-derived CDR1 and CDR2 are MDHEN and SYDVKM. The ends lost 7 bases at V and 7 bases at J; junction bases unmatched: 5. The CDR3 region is CASKDRGWQPQHF. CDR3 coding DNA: TGTGCCAGCAAAGACAGGGGGTGGCAGCCCCAGCATTTT.

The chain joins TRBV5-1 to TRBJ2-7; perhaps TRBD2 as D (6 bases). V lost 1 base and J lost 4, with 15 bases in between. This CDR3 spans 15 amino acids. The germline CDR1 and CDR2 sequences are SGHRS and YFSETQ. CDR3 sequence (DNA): TGCGCCAGCAGCTTGTCTACCCAGGGAGGATACGAGCAGTACTTC. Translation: CASSLSTQGGYEQYF.

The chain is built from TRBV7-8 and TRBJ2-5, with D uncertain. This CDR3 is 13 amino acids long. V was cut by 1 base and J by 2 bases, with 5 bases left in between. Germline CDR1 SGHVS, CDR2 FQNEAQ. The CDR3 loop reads CASSLDSQETQYF. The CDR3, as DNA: TGTGCCAGCAGCTTAGACAGTCAAGAGACCCAGTACTTC.

The CDR3: CASSLSWDSTYEQYF. The CDR3 DNA sequence: TGTGCCAGCAGTTTATCGTGGGACAGTACCTACGAGCAGTACTTC. This chain connects TRBV27 to TRBJ2-7; the match to TRBD1 covers 7 bases. After removal of 0 bases from V and 2 bases from J, the junction contained 4 bases not matched to a gene. The CDR3 spans 15 residues. CDR1 and CDR2 (germline): MNHEY, SMNVEV (reference sequence).

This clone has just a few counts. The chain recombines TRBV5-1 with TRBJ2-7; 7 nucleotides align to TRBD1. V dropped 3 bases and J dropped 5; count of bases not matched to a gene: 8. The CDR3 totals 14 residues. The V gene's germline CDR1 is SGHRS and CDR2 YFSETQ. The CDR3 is CASSYRGFGDEQYF. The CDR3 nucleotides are TGCGCCAGCAGCTACAGGGGTTTCGGTGACGAGCAGTACTTC. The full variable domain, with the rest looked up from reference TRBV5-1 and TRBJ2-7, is KAGVTQTPRYLIKTRGQQVTLSCSPISGHRSVSWYQQTPGQGLQFLFEYFSETQRNKGNFPGRFSGRQFSNSRSEMNVSTLELGDSALYLCASSYRGFGDEQYFGPGTRLTVT.

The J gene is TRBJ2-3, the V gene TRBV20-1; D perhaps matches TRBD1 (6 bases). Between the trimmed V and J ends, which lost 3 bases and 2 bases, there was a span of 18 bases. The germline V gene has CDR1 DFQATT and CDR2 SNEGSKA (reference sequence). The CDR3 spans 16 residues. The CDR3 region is CSASSVLDRHTDTQYF. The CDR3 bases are TGCAGTGCTAGTTCGGTGCTGGACAGACACACAGATACGCAGTATTTT.

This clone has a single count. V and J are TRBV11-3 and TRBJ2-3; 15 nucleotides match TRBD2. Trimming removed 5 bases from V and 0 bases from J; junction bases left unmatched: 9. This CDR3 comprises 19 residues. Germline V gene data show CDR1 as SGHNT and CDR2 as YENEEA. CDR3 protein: CASSPGLAGGSPSTDTQYF. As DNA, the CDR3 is TGTGCCAGCAGCCCCGGACTAGCGGGGGGGTCCCCTAGCACAGATACGCAGTATTTT.

CDR3 sequence: CAWSGGVNTEAFF. DNA for the CDR3: TGTGCCTGGAGTGGAGGGGTGAACACTGAAGCTTTCTTT. The chain uses TRBV30 and TRBJ1-1, with D maybe TRBD1 (5 bases). This CDR3 contains 13 residues. Germline CDR1 and CDR2: GTSNPN and SVGIG (reference sequence). Trimming took off 1 base at V and 0 bases at J, with 6 bases between the two ends.

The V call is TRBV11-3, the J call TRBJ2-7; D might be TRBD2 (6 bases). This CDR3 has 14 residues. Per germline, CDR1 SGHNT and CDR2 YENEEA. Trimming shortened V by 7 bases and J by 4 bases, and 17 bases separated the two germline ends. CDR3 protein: CASKRLAGTYEQYF. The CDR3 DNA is TGTGCCAGCAAAAGGTTGGCAGGGACTTACGAGCAGTACTTC.

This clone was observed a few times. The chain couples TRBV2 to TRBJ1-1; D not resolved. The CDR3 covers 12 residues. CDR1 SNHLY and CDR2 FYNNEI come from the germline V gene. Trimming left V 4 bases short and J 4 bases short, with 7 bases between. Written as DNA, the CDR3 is TGTGCCAGCAGTGGTGGGCTCACTGAAGCTTTCTTT. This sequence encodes CASSGGLTEAFF.

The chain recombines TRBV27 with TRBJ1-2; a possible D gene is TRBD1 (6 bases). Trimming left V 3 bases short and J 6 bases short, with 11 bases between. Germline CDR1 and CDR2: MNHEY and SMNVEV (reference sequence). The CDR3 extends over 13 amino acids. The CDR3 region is CASSFVQGHGYTF. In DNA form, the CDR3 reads TGTGCCAGCAGTTTCGTACAGGGACATGGCTACACCTTC.

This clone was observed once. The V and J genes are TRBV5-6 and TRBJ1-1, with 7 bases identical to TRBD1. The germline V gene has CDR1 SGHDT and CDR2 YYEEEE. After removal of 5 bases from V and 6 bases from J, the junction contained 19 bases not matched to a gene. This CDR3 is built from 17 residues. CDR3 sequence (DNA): TGTGCCAGCAGGCAAAGTTGGACAGGCGTAGAACATCCTGAAGCTTTCTTT. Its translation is CASRQSWTGVEHPEAFF.